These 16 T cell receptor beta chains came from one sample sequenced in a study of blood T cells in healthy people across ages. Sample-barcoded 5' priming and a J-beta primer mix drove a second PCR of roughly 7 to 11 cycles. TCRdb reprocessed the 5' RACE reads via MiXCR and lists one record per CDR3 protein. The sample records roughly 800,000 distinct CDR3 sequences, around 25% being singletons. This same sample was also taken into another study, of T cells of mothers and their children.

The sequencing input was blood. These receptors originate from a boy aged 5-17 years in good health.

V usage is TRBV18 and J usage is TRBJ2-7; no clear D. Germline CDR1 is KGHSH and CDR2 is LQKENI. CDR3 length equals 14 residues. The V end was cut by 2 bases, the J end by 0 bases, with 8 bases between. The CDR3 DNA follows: TGTGCCAGCTCACCAGCCCGTAGCTCCTACGAGCAGTACTTC. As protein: CASSPARSSYEQYF.

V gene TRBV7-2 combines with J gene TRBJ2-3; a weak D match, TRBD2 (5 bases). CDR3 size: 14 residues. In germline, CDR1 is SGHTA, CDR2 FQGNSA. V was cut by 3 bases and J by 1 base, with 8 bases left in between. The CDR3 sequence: CASSLLARTDTQYF. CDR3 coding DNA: TGTGCCAGCAGCTTGCTAGCCCGCACAGATACGCAGTATTTT.

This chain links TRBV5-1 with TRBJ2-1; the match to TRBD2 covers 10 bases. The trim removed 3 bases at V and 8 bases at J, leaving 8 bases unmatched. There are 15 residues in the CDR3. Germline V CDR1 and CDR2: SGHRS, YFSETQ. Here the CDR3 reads CASSSGLAASHEQFF. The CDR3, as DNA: TGCGCCAGCAGCTCTGGACTAGCGGCCTCCCATGAGCAGTTCTTC.

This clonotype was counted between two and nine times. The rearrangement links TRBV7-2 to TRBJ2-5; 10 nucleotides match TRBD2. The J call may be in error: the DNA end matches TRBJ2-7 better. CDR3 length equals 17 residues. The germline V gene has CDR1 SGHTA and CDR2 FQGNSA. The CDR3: CASSLASTSGTSYEQYF. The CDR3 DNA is TGTGCCAGCAGCTTAGCGTCAACTAGCGGGACATCCTACGAGCAGTACTTC.

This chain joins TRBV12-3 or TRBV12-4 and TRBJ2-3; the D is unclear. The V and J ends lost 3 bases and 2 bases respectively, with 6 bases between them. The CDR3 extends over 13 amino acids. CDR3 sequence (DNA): TGTGCCAGCAGTTTGCTAGTCACAGATACGCAGTATTTT. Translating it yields CASSLLVTDTQYF.

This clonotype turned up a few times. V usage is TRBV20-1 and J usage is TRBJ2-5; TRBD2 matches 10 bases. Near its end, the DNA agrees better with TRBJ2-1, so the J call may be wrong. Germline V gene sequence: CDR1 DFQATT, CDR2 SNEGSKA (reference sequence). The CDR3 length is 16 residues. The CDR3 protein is CSARGTAGGPVYEQFF. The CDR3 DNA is TGCAGTGCTAGAGGTACAGCGGGGGGGCCTGTCTATGAGCAGTTCTTC.

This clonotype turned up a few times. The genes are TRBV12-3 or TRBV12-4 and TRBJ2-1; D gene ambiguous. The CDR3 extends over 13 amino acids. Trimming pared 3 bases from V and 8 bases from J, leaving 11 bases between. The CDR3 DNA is TGTGCCAGCAGTTTTTCCCCGGCGGATGAGCAGTTCTTC. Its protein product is CASSFSPADEQFF.

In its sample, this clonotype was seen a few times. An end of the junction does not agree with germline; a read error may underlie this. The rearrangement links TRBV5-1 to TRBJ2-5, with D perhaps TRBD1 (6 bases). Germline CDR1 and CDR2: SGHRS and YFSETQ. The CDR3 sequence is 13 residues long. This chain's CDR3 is CACRGAGEETQYF. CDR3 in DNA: TGCGCCTGCAGGGGAGCAGGGGAAGAGACCCAGTACTTC.

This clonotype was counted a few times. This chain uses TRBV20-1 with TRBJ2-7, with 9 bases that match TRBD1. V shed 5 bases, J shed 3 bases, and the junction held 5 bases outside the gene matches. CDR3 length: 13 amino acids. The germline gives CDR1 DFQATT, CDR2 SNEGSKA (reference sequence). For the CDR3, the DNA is TGCAGTGCTGTGGGGACAGGGAACTACGAGCAGTACTTC. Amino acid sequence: CSAVGTGNYEQYF.

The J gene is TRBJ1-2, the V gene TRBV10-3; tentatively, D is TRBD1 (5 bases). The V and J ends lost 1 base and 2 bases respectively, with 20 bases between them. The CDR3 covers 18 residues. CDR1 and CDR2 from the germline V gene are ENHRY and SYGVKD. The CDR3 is CAISELQASTPNNYGYTF. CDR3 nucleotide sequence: TGTGCCATCAGTGAGTTACAGGCGTCTACACCCAACAACTATGGCTACACCTTC.

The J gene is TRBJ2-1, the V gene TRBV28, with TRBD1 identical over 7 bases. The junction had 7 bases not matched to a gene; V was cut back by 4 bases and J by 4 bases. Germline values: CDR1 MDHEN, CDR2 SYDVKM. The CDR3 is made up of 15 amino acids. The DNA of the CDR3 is TGTGCCAGCAGTTCTACAGGGGAGTCATACAATGAGCAGTTCTTC. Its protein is CASSSTGESYNEQFF.

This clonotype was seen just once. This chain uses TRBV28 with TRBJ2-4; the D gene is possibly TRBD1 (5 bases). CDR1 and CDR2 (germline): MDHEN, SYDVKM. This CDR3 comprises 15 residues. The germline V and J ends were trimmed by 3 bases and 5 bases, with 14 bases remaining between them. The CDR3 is CASSLWQGRQNIQYF. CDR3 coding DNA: TGTGCCAGCAGTTTGTGGCAGGGTCGTCAAAACATTCAGTACTTC. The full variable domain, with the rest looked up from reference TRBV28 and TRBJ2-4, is DVKVTQSSRYLVKRTGEKVFLECVQDMDHENMFWYRQDPGLGLRLIYFSYDVKMKEKGDIPEGYSVSREKKERFSLILESASTNQTSMYLCASSLWQGRQNIQYFGAGTRLSVL.

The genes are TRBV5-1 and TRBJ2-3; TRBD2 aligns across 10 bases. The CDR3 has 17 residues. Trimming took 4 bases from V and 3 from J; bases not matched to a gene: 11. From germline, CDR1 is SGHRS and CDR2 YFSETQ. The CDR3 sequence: CASSPFGLAEGTDTQYF. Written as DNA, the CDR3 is TGCGCCAGCAGCCCGTTCGGACTAGCGGAAGGGACAGATACGCAGTATTTT.

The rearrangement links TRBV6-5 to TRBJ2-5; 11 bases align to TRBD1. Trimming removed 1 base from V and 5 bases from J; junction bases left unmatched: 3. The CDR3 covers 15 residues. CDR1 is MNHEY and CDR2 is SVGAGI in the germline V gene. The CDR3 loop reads CASSYWGQGGETQYF. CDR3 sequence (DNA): TGTGCCAGCAGTTACTGGGGACAGGGGGGGGAGACCCAGTACTTC.

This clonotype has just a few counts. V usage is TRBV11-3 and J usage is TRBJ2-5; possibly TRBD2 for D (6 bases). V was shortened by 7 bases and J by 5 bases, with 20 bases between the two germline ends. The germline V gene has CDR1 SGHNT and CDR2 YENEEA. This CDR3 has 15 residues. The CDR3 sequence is CASTDPAGLGETQYF. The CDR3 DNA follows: TGTGCCAGCACCGACCCGGCGGGACTCGGGGAGACCCAGTACTTC.

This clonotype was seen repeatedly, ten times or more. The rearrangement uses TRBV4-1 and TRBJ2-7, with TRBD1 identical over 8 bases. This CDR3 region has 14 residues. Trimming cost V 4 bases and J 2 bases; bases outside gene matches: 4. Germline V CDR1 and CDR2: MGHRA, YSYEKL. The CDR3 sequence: CASSLDRGAYEQYF. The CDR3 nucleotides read TGCGCCAGCAGCCTAGACAGGGGAGCCTACGAGCAGTACTTC.